This entry lists 20 T cell receptor beta chains sequenced from one sample in a study of blood T cell repertoires in COVID-19. Only in-frame clones appear in the TCRdb table, and some are missing; sequencing was by immunoSEQ multiplex PCR. The data show 140,000 or so clones, around 72% seen once. The sample consisted of peripheral blood. These receptors all stem from an older woman with acute or convalescent COVID-19.

CDR3 bases: TGTGCCAGCAGTACGACAGGGAAGCAGCCCCAGCATTTT. Translated, it gives CASSTTGKQPQHF. This chain connects TRBV12-3 or TRBV12-4 to TRBJ1-5; 7 bases fit TRBD1. J was trimmed by 7 bases and V by 5 bases; bases with no gene match: 5. This CDR3 is 13 amino acids long.

The chain couples TRBV28 to TRBJ2-3, with D perhaps matching TRBD1 (6 bases). Germline CDR1 and CDR2: MDHEN and SYDVKM. Trimming pared 5 bases from V and 0 bases from J, leaving 12 bases between. The CDR3 length is 15 residues. CDR3 loop: CASSPITGSTDTQYF. For the CDR3, the DNA is TGTGCCAGCAGTCCCATAACAGGGAGCACAGATACGCAGTATTTT.

This clone showed up just a few times. The rearrangement joins TRBV28 to TRBJ1-1, with 7 bases fitting TRBD1. The V and J ends lost 6 bases and 5 bases, in that order; junction bases with no gene match: 9. The CDR3 extends over 14 amino acids. Germline V gene lookup returns CDR1 MDHEN and CDR2 SYDVKM. Here the CDR3 reads CASSLTGAWTEAFF. DNA for the CDR3: TGTGCCAGCAGCTTAACAGGGGCGTGGACTGAAGCTTTCTTT.

The genes are TRBV3-1 (or the pseudogene TRBV3-2) and TRBJ2-1; possible D gene TRBD2, 5 bases. Trimming cost V 0 bases and J 5 bases, with 17 bases left between them. Per the germline V gene, CDR1 is LGHDT and CDR2 is YNNKEL (reference sequence). The CDR3 consists of 17 residues. Here the CDR3 reads CASSQDLRRLKNNEQFF. The CDR3 nucleotides are TGTGCCAGCAGCCAAGATTTGCGGAGACTAAAGAACAATGAGCAGTTCTTC.

This clone was counted between two and nine times. J is TRBJ1-1 and V is TRBV7-2; D perhaps matches TRBD1 (6 bases). Germline V gene lookup returns CDR1 SGHTA and CDR2 FQGNSA. The V gene lost 5 bases and the J gene lost 8 bases, with 21 bases spanning the gap. The CDR3 is 15 residues long. The CDR3 sequence: CASSVPQGIGMEAFF. The DNA for the CDR3 is TGTGCCAGCAGCGTCCCACAGGGAATCGGCATGGAAGCTTTCTTT.

The CDR3, as DNA: TGTGCCAGCAGTTTAGGCGGGGTAAAGTACAATGAGCAGTTCTTC. It codes for CASSLGGVKYNEQFF. V and J are TRBV28 and TRBJ2-1; possibly TRBD2 for D (6 bases). This CDR3 has 15 residues. The germline gives CDR1 MDHEN, CDR2 SYDVKM. V was shortened by 2 bases and J by 4 bases, with 12 bases between the two germline ends.

The CDR3 DNA reads TGTGCCAGTAGTATCGGGACTAGCGGAGCCTACGAGCAGTACTTC. Its translation: CASSIGTSGAYEQYF. The V and J genes are TRBV19 and TRBJ2-7, with TRBD2 matching 11 bases. The V gene's germline CDR1 is LNHDA and CDR2 SQIVND (reference sequence). J was trimmed by 2 bases and V by 3 bases; bases with no gene match: 3. The CDR3 has 15 residues.

The chain employs TRBV11-2 and TRBJ2-3, with TRBD2 identical over 15 bases. This CDR3 contains 15 residues. The germline V gene encodes CDR1 SGHAT and CDR2 FQNNGV. Trimming cost V 5 bases and J 7 bases; bases outside gene matches: 4. CDR3 in amino acids: CASSRGTSGRNTQYF. The CDR3 bases are TGTGCCAGCAGCCGCGGGACTAGCGGGAGGAATACGCAGTATTTT.

This clone was seen only a few times. The chain employs TRBV7-2 and TRBJ2-7, with TRBD2 matching 8 bases. V lost 5 bases, J lost 3 bases, and 9 bases stayed unmatched. There are 15 residues in the CDR3. Germline lookup yields CDR1 SGHTA and CDR2 FQGNSA. CDR3 nucleotide sequence: TGTGCCAGCAGCCACCGGGTAGCGGGGAGCTACGAGCAGTACTTC. Residues: CASSHRVAGSYEQYF.

The chain carries TRBV3-1 (or the pseudogene TRBV3-2) and TRBJ2-1; 15 nucleotides align to TRBD2. Per germline, CDR1 LGHDT and CDR2 YNNKEL (reference sequence). The CDR3 has 19 amino acids. The trim removed 8 bases at V and 7 bases at J, leaving 18 bases unmatched. The CDR3 is CASSSRRTSGRARGNEQFF. CDR3 nucleotide sequence: TGTGCCAGCTCCTCCCGGCGGACTAGCGGGAGGGCCAGGGGGAATGAGCAGTTCTTC.

This chain connects TRBV12-3 or TRBV12-4 to TRBJ2-3; D may be TRBD2 (5 bases). V was clipped by 1 base and J by 5 bases, with 7 bases between them. The CDR3 contains 13 residues. CDR3 region: CASSLDGVDTQYF. The CDR3 bases are TGTGCCAGCAGTTTAGACGGGGTAGATACGCAGTATTTT.

The CDR3 region has the DNA TGTGCCAGCAGCCCCGGAGGGTGGGGTGGCACAGATACGCAGTATTTT. Translated: CASSPGGWGGTDTQYF. V usage is TRBV9 and J usage is TRBJ2-3, with D maybe TRBD2 (6 bases). The CDR3 covers 16 residues. In germline, CDR1 is SGDLS, CDR2 YYNGEE. V dropped 4 bases and J dropped 1 base, with 16 bases sitting between them. Full variable domain (missing parts from reference TRBV9 and TRBJ2-3): DSGVTQTPKHLITATGQRVTLRCSPRSGDLSVYWYQQSLDQGLQFLIQYYNGEERAKGNILERFSAQQFPDLHSELNLSSLELGDSALYFCASSPGGWGGTDTQYFGPGTRLTVL.

This sequence joins TRBV27 and TRBJ2-2, with D possibly TRBD2 on 6 matching bases. CDR1 and CDR2 (germline): MNHEY, SMNVEV (reference sequence). V lost 1 base and J lost 5, with 8 bases in between. The CDR3 spans 14 residues. The CDR3 sequence: CASSLWGETGELFF. The DNA for the CDR3 is TGTGCCAGCAGTTTATGGGGGGAGACCGGGGAGCTGTTTTTT.

The genes are TRBV10-1 and TRBJ1-6; TRBD1 matches 9 bases. From germline, CDR1 is WNHNN and CDR2 SYGVQD (reference sequence). V was pared by 8 bases and J by 10 bases, with 12 bases of the junction left unmatched. This CDR3 has 15 residues. The CDR3 protein is CASVTPGTGNSPLHF. The DNA for the CDR3 is TGCGCCAGCGTTACACCCGGGACAGGGAACTCACCCCTCCACTTT.

The rearrangement links TRBV7-8 to TRBJ2-1; 9 bases align to TRBD2. Germline V gene lookup returns CDR1 SGHVS and CDR2 FQNEAQ. V shed 1 base, J shed 10 bases, and the junction held 5 bases outside the gene matches. CDR3 length equals 14 residues. CDR3 in amino acids: CASSLVLAGGEQFF. The CDR3 DNA is TGTGCCAGCAGCTTAGTTCTGGCGGGGGGGGAGCAGTTCTTC.

The rearrangement uses TRBV4-2 and TRBJ2-6, with D perhaps matching TRBD2 (5 bases). CDR1 is LGHNA, CDR2 YNFKEQ, per germline. The ends were cut back, 0 bases at V and 2 bases at J, with 17 bases in the middle. CDR3 length equals 19 residues. CDR3 sequence (DNA): TGTGCCAGCAGCCAAGATGTGCTGGGTCTAGCAGCTGGGGCCAACGTCCTGACTTTC. It specifies CASSQDVLGLAAGANVLTF.

This clone was recorded a few times. The rearrangement joins TRBV3-1 (or the pseudogene TRBV3-2) to TRBJ1-1, with D perhaps matching TRBD1 (6 bases). The CDR3 consists of 18 residues. V shed 1 base and J shed 4 bases, with 22 bases lying between them. Germline CDR1 LGHDT, CDR2 YNNKEL (reference sequence). The CDR3 is CASSQATIFSWGPTEAFF. The CDR3 DNA reads TGTGCCAGCAGCCAAGCAACGATCTTTTCTTGGGGGCCCACTGAAGCTTTCTTT.

The chain recombines TRBV12-3 or TRBV12-4 with TRBJ1-1; D is ambiguous. This CDR3 contains 13 residues. The germline V and J ends were trimmed by 2 bases and 1 base, with 5 bases remaining between them. The CDR3 loop reads CASSLRENTEAFF. In DNA form, the CDR3 reads TGTGCCAGCAGTTTACGGGAGAACACTGAAGCTTTCTTT.

The chain combines TRBV29-1 with TRBJ1-1; TRBD1 matches at 11 bases. Per the germline V gene, CDR1 is SQVTM and CDR2 is ANQGSEA. This CDR3 has 21 residues. The J segment lost 1 base and the V segment lost 0 bases, leaving 19 bases of the junction unmatched. CDR3 in amino acids: CSVEEPFVSGQGEVANTEAFF. For the CDR3, the DNA is TGCAGCGTTGAAGAGCCCTTCGTATCGGGACAGGGGGAGGTTGCGAACACTGAAGCTTTCTTT.

The V and J genes are TRBV19 and TRBJ1-5; TRBD1 is a possible D gene (5 bases). The V gene's germline CDR1 is LNHDA and CDR2 SQIVND (reference sequence). Trimming cost V 7 bases and J 4 bases, with 14 bases left between them. This CDR3 contains 14 residues. CDR3 sequence: CASTGTMENQPQHF. CDR3 DNA: TGTGCCAGTACAGGGACTATGGAGAATCAGCCCCAGCATTTT.